This T cell receptor (beta chain) appears in the sequencing data of a study of response to subunit inactivated influenza vaccine. General study results and limits: The authors put forward the suggestion that each seasonal influenza vaccination may bring in only a limited number of new T cells.

Note on this clonotype: The antigen is undetermined.

V dropped 5 bases and J dropped 0 bases, with 11 bases sitting between them. The V gene's germline CDR1 is SGHVS and CDR2 FNYEAQ. CDR3 length: 15 residues. TCRdb reprocessed the RT-PCR reads with MiXCR, giving one entry per CDR3 protein. The sample lists roughly 760,000 distinct CDR3 sequences, around 20% seen once, with about a tenth in the top ten. This chain connects TRBV7-6 to TRBJ2-1; the D call may be TRBD1 or TRBD2 (5 bases each). Sequenced here: PBMCs from blood, sampled 5 to 6 days after vaccination. This clonotype was obtained from a man between 45 and 60 years old who received an inactivated influenza vaccine. In nucleotides, the CDR3 is TGTGCCAGCAGCAGAGGGGTCAGCTCCTACAATGAGCAGTTCTTC. This sequence encodes CASSRGVSSYNEQFF.